The TCR beta chain under discussion was sequenced for a study of blood T cell repertoires in COVID-19 (dated by TCRdb to 2018 to 2021). About the study as a whole: The collaborator samples originated in the United States, Italy and Spain and spanned the acute and convalescent phases of COVID-19. The prospective study material was composed of cDNA or gDNA derived from T cells, B-cell-depleted T cells, or PBMCs. The dataset comprised deeply sampled blood TCRbeta repertoires from subjects exposed to, actively infected with, or recovered from COVID-19. A freely available public database, intended as a resource for researchers studying the immune response to SARS-CoV-2, is where the repertoires were released. The samples were drawn from the first 160 participants of the ongoing ImmuneRACE study and from roughly 1,300 subjects provided by 6 global collaborators. The sample metadata nearly always contained a de-identified subject ID, COVID-19 status, age in years and sex. HLA class I and class II types, where available, came from metadata supplied by the sample provider rather than from assay-based typing.

Points the paper makes about the study in general: The amount of clinical and demographic metadata varied by source and participant and was provided uncurated.

In this sample, this clone turned up once. Its antigen is still unknown. Base qualities were left out, and no much larger clone turns up one base away. The germline V gene specifies MNHEY as CDR1 and SVGEGT as CDR2. The V end gives up 2 bases and the J end 4 bases, leaving 5 bases in the junction not matched to a gene. The CDR3 covers 15 residues, taking in both the cysteine and the phenylalanine. Only CDR3 DNA remains: 45 bases, in frame from the first base. Another Seattle source contributed samples from volunteer blood donors who had recovered from COVID-19. Whole blood was collected in K2EDTA tubes by collaborating institutions according to the institutions' own protocols. For TCRbeta analysis, collaborators shipped samples as frozen whole blood, isolated PBMCs, or DNA extracted from either of those sample types. TCRbeta CDR3 regions were amplified from genomic DNA using the immunoSEQ Assay, a bias-controlled multiplex PCR. Processing in the source paper ran as follows. Nucleated cell counts per sample were estimated from amplification of reference gene primers within the assay. To quantify the absolute abundance of each unique TCRbeta CDR3 rearrangement, sequence reads were collapsed and filtered. For each sample, productive Simpson clonality was calculated by taking the square root of Simpson's diversity index across productive rearrangements. TCRdb retrieved this table from immuneACCESS and kept in-frame rearrangements only. Not all clones are present; in checked studies, unresolved V genes account for under half, and no reason is known for the remainder. V and J calls plus clone size are reproduced from that table; the DNA served to infer D and trimming. For this sample there are 140,000 to 150,000 clones; 80% appear just once. Approximately 3.5% of the sample lies in the top ten.

The chain links TRBV6-2 or TRBV6-3 with TRBJ1-2; TRBD1 matches 9 bases in the middle. The clonotype was recovered from a man between 65 and 80 years old who had recovered from COVID-19. Input material: peripheral blood. The sequence in DNA is TGTGCCAGCAGTTACGCGGGACAGGGAAGCTATGGCTACACCTTC. Translation gives CASSYAGQGSYGYTF.